Detailed here is one T cell receptor (beta chain). Its antigen is unidentified. This CDR3 comprises 13 residues. CDR1 MNHNS and CDR2 SASEGT come from the germline V gene. Trimming took off 7 bases at V and 2 bases at J, with 12 bases between the two ends. The sample belongs to a study of vaccination and CD4 T cells after COVID-19. Overall study: Sampling post-COVID took place a median approximately 100 days after diagnosis (range 35 to 161).

Oncomine TCR Beta short-read sequencing was applied to DNA from cultured CD4+ T cells. TCRdb reanalysed the PCR reads using MiXCR and keeps one entry per CDR3 protein. The sample has about 17,000 distinct CDR3 sequences; 52% are singletons. As to time point: late sampling 161 to 241 days after vaccination in three convalescent patients. This sample's treatment: roughly ten-day PBMC culture with coronavirus spike peptide pools or control peptides (ViraFEST assay). This chain joins TRBV6-1 and TRBJ2-7, with no clear D. The starting material was CD4+ T cells from blood, cultured in vitro, obtained about 7 months after SARS-CoV-2 vaccination. The source of this sequence is a human donor who had recovered from COVID-19. CDR3 loop: CASTSTRTYEQYF. The CDR3 nucleotides read TGTGCCAGCACGAGCACCAGGACCTACGAGCAGTACTTC.